This TCR beta chain was identified during a study of cytomegalovirus exposure and HLA in healthy donors. Study observations and caveats: Most CMV-associated TCR beta chains appeared HLA-restricted in a later analysis. The Asian-associated ancestry cluster reportedly had fewer N-insertions than the approximately 610-donor mean in a later analysis. Sequencing depth roughly uniform across donors was assumed in presence/absence analyses.

It was with 60 Vbeta and 13 Jbeta primers that the PCR ran. TCRdb keeps only in-frame clones here, not all; method: immunoSEQ multiplex PCR. The sample consists of around 100,000 clones, 73% of them appearing once. A word on this clone: The target antigen is unknown.

V shed 4 bases and J 2 bases; nucleotides not matched to a gene: 4. The CDR3 is made up of 14 amino acids. The V gene's germline CDR1 is SGHDT and CDR2 YYEEEE. This sequence originates from a woman between 25 and 40 years old in good health and CMV-seronegative. The V gene is TRBV5-6, the J gene TRBJ2-3; 7 bases align to TRBD1. Material for sequencing was PBMCs. The CDR3 protein is CASSQGQLTDTQYF. The CDR3 DNA follows: TGTGCCAGCAGCCAGGGACAGCTCACAGATACGCAGTATTTT. The variable domain in full, with the rest retrieved from reference TRBV5-6 and TRBJ2-3, is DAGVTQSPTHLIKTRGQQVTLRCSPKSGHDTVSWYQQALGQGPQFIFQYYEEEERQRGNFPDRFSGHQFPNYSSELNVNALLLGDSALYLCASSQGQLTDTQYFGPGTRLTVL.